This TCR beta chain was sequenced for a study of neurological immune-mediated disorders. The authors produced cDNA by 5'RACE using 10-nucleotide random UMIs. Each sequencing run yielded over 170 million TCR-beta sequences from 15-18 subjects. Each CDR3 protein gets one entry after TCRdb re-called the 5' RACE reads with MiXCR. There are about 76,000 distinct CDR3 sequences in the sample; more than 15% occur only once, and just over 15% lies in the top ten. This clonotype appeared a few times. This CDR3 region has 13 residues. The V segment lost 5 bases and the J segment 4 bases; nucleotides outside the gene matches: 5. Per germline, CDR1 SGHVS and CDR2 FNYEAQ.

The J gene is TRBJ2-7, the V gene TRBV7-6, with 7 positions matching TRBD1. Sequences were obtained from PBMCs. This clonotype originated in a woman aged 35 to 49 in good health. The CDR3 spells CASSPNRGYEQYF. DNA of the CDR3: TGTGCCAGCAGCCCCAACAGGGGATACGAGCAGTACTTC.